This entry concerns a single T cell receptor beta chain. Its antigen is unidentified. The CDR3 loop spans 14 amino acids. Germline values: CDR1 LNHNV, CDR2 YYDKDF (reference sequence). Unique-molecular-identifier-tagged TCR beta cDNA libraries were used. The T cell input of roughly 0.85 to 11 million gave roughly 0.5 million cDNA molecules. Each CDR3 protein gets one entry after TCRdb re-called the PCR reads with MiXCR. Among roughly 800,000 distinct CDR3 sequences listed, around 50% were seen once. The sample belongs to a study of post-analysis software for immune sequencing data. At the level of the study: Disease courses included relapsing-remitting, secondary progressive and progressive-relapsing multiple sclerosis.

Study-level results: A few TRBV segments were significantly more frequent in patients than in controls. TRBV5-6, TRBV5-1 and TRBV20-1 were among these segments. Multiple sclerosis patients showed significantly lower normalized Chao1 diversity than controls did.

Sample: blood. The TCR originated in a girl under 18 with multiple sclerosis. The V and J genes are TRBV15 and TRBJ2-5; no clear D gene. With the DNA end fitting TRBJ2-7 better, the J assignment may be wrong. In DNA form, the CDR3 reads TGTGCCACCAGCAGAGACTCGGACCGCGACGAGCAGTACTTC. Its protein product is CATSRDSDRDEQYF.